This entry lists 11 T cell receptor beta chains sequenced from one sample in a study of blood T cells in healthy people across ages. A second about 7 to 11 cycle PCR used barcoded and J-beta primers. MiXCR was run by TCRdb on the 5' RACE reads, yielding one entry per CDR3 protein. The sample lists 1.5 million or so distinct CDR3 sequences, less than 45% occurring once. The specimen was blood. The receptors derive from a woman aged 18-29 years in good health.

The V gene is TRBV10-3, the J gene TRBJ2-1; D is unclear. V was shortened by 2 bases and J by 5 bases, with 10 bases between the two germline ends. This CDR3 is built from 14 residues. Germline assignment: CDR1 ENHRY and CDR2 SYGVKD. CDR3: CAISEPQFHNEQFF. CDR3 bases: TGTGCCATCAGTGAGCCCCAATTCCACAATGAGCAGTTCTTC.

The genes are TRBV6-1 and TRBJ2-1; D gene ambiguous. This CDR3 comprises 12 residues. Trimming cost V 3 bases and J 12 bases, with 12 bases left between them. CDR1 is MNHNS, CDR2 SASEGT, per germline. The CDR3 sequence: CASSDPTVVQFF. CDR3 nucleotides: TGTGCCAGCAGTGACCCTACAGTGGTGCAGTTCTTC.

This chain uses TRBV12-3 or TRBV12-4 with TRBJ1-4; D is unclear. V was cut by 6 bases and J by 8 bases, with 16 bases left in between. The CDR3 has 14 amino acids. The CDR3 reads CASSPVWGGEKLFF. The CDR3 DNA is TGTGCCAGCAGCCCCGTTTGGGGAGGAGAAAAACTGTTTTTT.

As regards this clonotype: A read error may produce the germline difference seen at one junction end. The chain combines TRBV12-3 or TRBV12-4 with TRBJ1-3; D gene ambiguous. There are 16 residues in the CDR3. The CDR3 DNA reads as TGTGCCAGCAGTTTAGGCCCCGGATGGCCCGGCAACATCATATATTTT. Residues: CASSLGPGWPGNIIYF.

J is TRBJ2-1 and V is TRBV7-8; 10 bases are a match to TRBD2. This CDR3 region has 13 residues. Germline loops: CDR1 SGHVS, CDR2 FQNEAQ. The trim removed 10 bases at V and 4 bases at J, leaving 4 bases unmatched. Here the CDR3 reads CAIAGGVYNEQFF. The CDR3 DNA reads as TGTGCCATAGCGGGAGGCGTATACAATGAGCAGTTCTTC. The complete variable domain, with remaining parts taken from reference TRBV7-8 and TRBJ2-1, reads GAGVSQSPRYKVAKRGQDVALRCDPISGHVSLFWYQQALGQGPEFLTYFQNEAQLDKSGLPSDRFFAERPEGSVSTLKIQRTQQEDSAVYLCAIAGGVYNEQFFGPGTRLTVL.

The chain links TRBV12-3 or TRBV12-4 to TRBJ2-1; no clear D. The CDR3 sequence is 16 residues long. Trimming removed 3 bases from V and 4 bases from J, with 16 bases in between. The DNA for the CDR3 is TGTGCCAGCAGTTTGGCATATCCTCTACCATACAATGAGCAGTTCTTC. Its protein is CASSLAYPLPYNEQFF.

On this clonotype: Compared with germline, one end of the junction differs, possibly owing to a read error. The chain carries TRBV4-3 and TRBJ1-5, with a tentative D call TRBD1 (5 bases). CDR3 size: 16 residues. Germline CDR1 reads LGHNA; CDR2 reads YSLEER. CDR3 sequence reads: CASSQDAYTGNQPQHF. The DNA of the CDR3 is TGCGCCAGCAGCCAAGATGCGTATACAGGCAACCAGCCCCAGCATTTT.

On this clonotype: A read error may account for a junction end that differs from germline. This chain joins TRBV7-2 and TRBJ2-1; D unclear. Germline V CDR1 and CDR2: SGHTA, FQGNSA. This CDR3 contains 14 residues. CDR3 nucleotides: TGTGCCAGCAGATTAGGTCACAGTTACAATGAGCAGTTCTTC. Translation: CASRLGHSYNEQFF.

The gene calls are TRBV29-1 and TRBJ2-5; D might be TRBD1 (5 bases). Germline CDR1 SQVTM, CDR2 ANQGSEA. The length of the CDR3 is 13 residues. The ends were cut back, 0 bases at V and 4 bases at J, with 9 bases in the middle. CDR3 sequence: CSVEDTGTETQYF. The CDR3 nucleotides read TGCAGCGTTGAAGATACAGGCACAGAGACCCAGTACTTC.

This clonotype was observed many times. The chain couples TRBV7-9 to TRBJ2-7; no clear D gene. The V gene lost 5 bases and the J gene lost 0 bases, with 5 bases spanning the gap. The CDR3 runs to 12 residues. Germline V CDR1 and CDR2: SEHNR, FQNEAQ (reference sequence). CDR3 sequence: CASSGASYEQYF. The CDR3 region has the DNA TGTGCCAGCAGCGGAGCCTCCTACGAGCAGTACTTC. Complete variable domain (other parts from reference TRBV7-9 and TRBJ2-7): DTGVSQNPRHKITKRGQNVTFRCDPISEHNRLYWYRQTLGQGPEFLTYFQNEAQLEKSRLLSDRFSAERPKGSFSTLEIQRTEQGDSAMYLCASSGASYEQYFGPGTRLTVT.

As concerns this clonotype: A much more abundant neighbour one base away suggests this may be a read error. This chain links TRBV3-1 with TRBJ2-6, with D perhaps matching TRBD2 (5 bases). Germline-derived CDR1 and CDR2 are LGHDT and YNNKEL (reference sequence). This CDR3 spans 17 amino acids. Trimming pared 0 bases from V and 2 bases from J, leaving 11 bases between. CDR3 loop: CASSQDWVGAGANVLTF. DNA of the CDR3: TGTGCCAGCAGCCAAGATTGGGTGGGAGCTGGGGCCAACGTCCTGACTTTC. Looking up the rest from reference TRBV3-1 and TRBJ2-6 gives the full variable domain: DTAVSQTPKYLVTQMGNDKSIKCEQNLGHDTMYWYKQDSKKFLKIMFSYNNKELIINETVPNRFSPKSPDKAHLNLHINSLELGDSAVYFCASSQDWVGAGANVLTFGAGSRLTVL.